This T cell receptor (beta chain) stems from a study of early stage breast cancer tumors. Study-level information: ER+/PR+/HER2- status applied to about 70% of the 16 invasive breast tumors. Broader study findings: Unsorted bulk genomic DNA sequencing lacked pairing and functional marker data.

The CDR3 is 16 amino acids. V was pared by 5 bases and J by 4 bases, with 13 bases of the junction left unmatched. CDR1 is MDHEN and CDR2 is SYDVKM in the germline V gene. Blood replicates held 0.5 ug DNA, tumor or normal breast about 1.5 ug, two each. The repertoire was sequenced with immunoSEQ multiplex PCR; TCRdb's copy has only in-frame clones and lacks some. The data hold some 35,000 clones, with under 80% observed a single time. There are a few counts of this clone. Its antigen remains unidentified. This receptor was obtained from a person in their sixties or seventies with breast cancer. The material sequenced was blood. V and J are TRBV28 and TRBJ2-7; TRBD2 matches 8 bases. The CDR3 region has the DNA TGTGCCAGCAGTCCTGCGGGGACTAGAAGAGGTTACGAGCAGTACTTC. Translation gives CASSPAGTRRGYEQYF.